The 32 T cell receptor beta chains listed next were all sequenced from one sample in a study of cytomegalovirus exposure and HLA in healthy donors. 60 Vbeta and 13 Jbeta primers were used in PCR. Assay: immunoSEQ multiplex PCR; the TCRdb copy retains only in-frame clones and omits some. This sample has 150,000 to 200,000 clones, with about 80% found just once. The sample was PBMCs. The receptors shown here come from a man aged 18 to 29 in good health and CMV-seropositive.

The chain carries TRBV7-9 and TRBJ2-3, with TRBD1 identical over 9 bases. CDR3 size: 19 residues. V lost 5 bases, J lost 4 bases, and 19 bases stayed unmatched. CDR1 and CDR2 (germline): SEHNR, FQNEAQ (reference sequence). CDR3 region: CASSPTRTGVGLNADTQYF. The DNA of the CDR3 is TGTGCCAGCAGCCCCACAAGGACAGGGGTCGGGTTAAATGCAGATACGCAGTATTTT.

About this clone itself: Other DNA sequences within the sample encode an identical CDR3. The chain has TRBV27 and TRBJ1-2, with D uncertain. Germline V gene data show CDR1 as MNHEY and CDR2 as SMNVEV (reference sequence). The V end lost 8 bases, the J end lost 5 bases, and 18 bases lay between the germline ends. This CDR3 has 14 amino acids. CDR3 protein: CASSDGLLSYGYTF. CDR3 DNA: TGTGCCAGCTCGGACGGACTCCTTTCTTATGGCTACACCTTC.

About this clone: In the same sample, other DNA sequences code for this CDR3. This sequence joins TRBV2 and TRBJ1-2; D is ambiguous. V lost 5 bases, J lost 6 bases, and 7 bases lay in between. This CDR3 region has 11 residues. Germline loops: CDR1 SNHLY, CDR2 FYNNEI. CDR3 loop: CASSPFDGYTF. The CDR3 bases are TGTGCCAGCAGTCCGTTTGATGGCTACACCTTC.

The chain employs TRBV5-1 and TRBJ2-7; possible D gene TRBD2, 5 bases. V gave up 0 bases and J gave up 4 bases, with 14 bases separating them. Germline V gene data show CDR1 as SGHRS and CDR2 as YFSETQ. The CDR3 has 15 amino acids. The CDR3 sequence: CASSLAGVGGYEQYF. CDR3 DNA sequence: TGCGCCAGCAGCTTGGCCGGGGTGGGTGGGTACGAGCAGTACTTC. The full variable domain, its missing parts supplied by reference TRBV5-1 and TRBJ2-7, is KAGVTQTPRYLIKTRGQQVTLSCSPISGHRSVSWYQQTPGQGLQFLFEYFSETQRNKGNFPGRFSGRQFSNSRSEMNVSTLELGDSALYLCASSLAGVGGYEQYFGPGTRLTVT.

In DNA form, the CDR3 reads TGTGCCAGCAGTTTGGGGACTGGCAATTTCCTCGAGCAGTACTTC. This codes for CASSLGTGNFLEQYF. The chain carries TRBV27 and TRBJ2-7, with D maybe TRBD2 (6 bases). The V end was cut by 3 bases, the J end by 6 bases, with 18 bases between. Per the germline V gene, CDR1 is MNHEY and CDR2 is SMNVEV (reference sequence). The CDR3 extends over 15 amino acids.

This clone was detected once. The V call is TRBV11-2, the J call TRBJ2-5, with TRBD2 as a possible D gene (5 bases). V gave up 5 bases and J gave up 3 bases, with 16 bases separating them. Germline CDR1 and CDR2: SGHAT and FQNNGV. The CDR3 loop spans 15 amino acids. The CDR3 DNA reads TGTGCCAGCAGCCCCCCCGGAGGCGGCGAAGAGACCCAGTACTTC. Translating gives CASSPPGGGEETQYF.

This chain uses TRBV6-5 with TRBJ1-3; 8 bases are shared with TRBD1. CDR1 is MNHEY and CDR2 is SVGAGI in the germline V gene. The V and J ends lost 2 bases and 4 bases, in that order; junction bases with no gene match: 1. This CDR3 region has 14 residues. CDR3 protein: CASSYGQGGNTIYF. Written as DNA, the CDR3 is TGTGCCAGCAGTTACGGACAGGGAGGAAACACCATATATTTT.

This clone was observed a single time. The chain recombines TRBV30 with TRBJ2-3; 7 bases map to TRBD2. Per germline, CDR1 GTSNPN and CDR2 SVGIG (reference sequence). Unmatched junction bases numbered 9, after V lost 4 bases and J lost 2 bases. CDR3 size: 15 residues. CDR3 sequence: CAWTQGLADTDTQYF. In DNA, the CDR3 is TGTGCCTGGACCCAAGGGCTAGCGGACACAGATACGCAGTATTTT.

The chain combines TRBV4-1 with TRBJ2-2; 8 positions match TRBD1. J gave up 7 bases and V 4 bases, and 17 bases lay outside the gene matches. This CDR3 has 18 amino acids. Per the germline V gene, CDR1 is MGHRA and CDR2 is YSYEKL. As DNA, the CDR3 is TGCGCCAGCAGCCCAAGACTCTTTCGGACAGGGAAGGACGGGGAGCTGTTTTTT. Amino acid sequence: CASSPRLFRTGKDGELFF.

V and J are TRBV29-1 and TRBJ2-1; D perhaps matches TRBD1 (5 bases). Germline assignment: CDR1 SQVTM and CDR2 ANQGSEA. The CDR3 is 12 amino acids. Trimming pared 7 bases from V and 5 bases from J, leaving 12 bases between. In DNA, the CDR3 is TGCAGCGGACAGATCTTTGACAATGAGCAGTTCTTC. Translating gives CSGQIFDNEQFF.

This clone has just a few counts. The rearrangement uses TRBV11-2 and TRBJ1-1; D ambiguous. Trimming shortened V by 7 bases and J by 0 bases, and 9 bases separated the two germline ends. This CDR3 has 13 residues. CDR1 SGHAT and CDR2 FQNNGV come from the germline V gene. This CDR3 reads CASISTVNTEAFF. CDR3 nucleotides: TGTGCCAGCATCTCAACAGTGAACACTGAAGCTTTCTTT.

This clone was counted between two and nine times. The DNA for the CDR3 is TGCGCCAGCAGCTTAACTAGCCTCTCCTACAATGAGCAGTTCTTC. Encoded protein: CASSLTSLSYNEQFF. The chain uses TRBV5-1 and TRBJ2-1, with D perhaps TRBD2 (6 bases). Germline V CDR1 and CDR2: SGHRS, YFSETQ. Trimming removed 2 bases at V and 0 bases at J, with 9 bases between. The CDR3 is 15 amino acids. Based on the CDR3 plus reference TRBV5-1 and TRBJ2-1, the full variable domain is KAGVTQTPRYLIKTRGQQVTLSCSPISGHRSVSWYQQTPGQGLQFLFEYFSETQRNKGNFPGRFSGRQFSNSRSEMNVSTLELGDSALYLCASSLTSLSYNEQFFGPGTRLTVL.

In DNA form, the CDR3 reads TGTGCCAGCAGCTTGGGGGCCCAAAGACAGGGCTCAGATACGCAGTATTTT. Its translation is CASSLGAQRQGSDTQYF. This chain joins TRBV5-6 and TRBJ2-3, with TRBD1 matching over 7 bases. Trimming removed 0 bases from V and 4 bases from J; junction bases left unmatched: 11. CDR1 SGHDT and CDR2 YYEEEE come from the germline V gene. The CDR3 totals 17 residues. Full variable domain (missing parts from reference TRBV5-6 and TRBJ2-3): DAGVTQSPTHLIKTRGQQVTLRCSPKSGHDTVSWYQQALGQGPQFIFQYYEEEERQRGNFPDRFSGHQFPNYSSELNVNALLLGDSALYLCASSLGAQRQGSDTQYFGPGTRLTVL.

This rearrangement joins TRBV11-2 to TRBJ2-7; maybe TRBD1 (5 bases). V was pared by 10 bases and J by 5 bases, with 18 bases between. The CDR3 is 13 residues long. The germline V gene has CDR1 SGHAT and CDR2 FQNNGV. The CDR3 sequence: CAISRTSPNEQYF. CDR3 DNA sequence: TGTGCCATCTCAAGGACAAGCCCCAACGAGCAGTACTTC.

In this sample, this clone turned up a few times. The chain recombines TRBV5-4 with TRBJ2-5, with D hard to call. The J call is in doubt because the DNA end fits TRBJ2-7 better. The germline CDR1 and CDR2 sequences are SGHNT and YYREEE (reference sequence). The CDR3 totals 14 residues. The CDR3 DNA is TGTGCCAGCAGCTTGGGACGGAGATCCTACGAGCAGTACTTC. Protein: CASSLGRRSYEQYF.

V gene TRBV15 combines with J gene TRBJ2-1; TRBD1 matches 7 bases. Germline CDR1 and CDR2: LNHNV and YYDKDF (reference sequence). V lost 3 bases to trimming and J lost 3 bases; unmatched junction nucleotides: 5. The CDR3 totals 15 residues. The CDR3 sequence is CATSRRQGSYNEQFF. CDR3 coding DNA: TGTGCCACCAGCAGGAGACAGGGCAGCTACAATGAGCAGTTCTTC. The full variable domain, its missing parts supplied by reference TRBV15 and TRBJ2-1, is DAMVIQNPRYQVTQFGKPVTLSCSQTLNHNVMYWYQQKSSQAPKLLFHYYDKDFNNEADTPDNFQSRRPNTSFCFLDIRSPGLGDTAMYLCATSRRQGSYNEQFFGPGTRLTVL.

This clone occurred once. The J gene is TRBJ1-2, the V gene TRBV6-4; D not resolved. Germline values: CDR1 MRHNA, CDR2 SNTAGT. Between the trimmed V and J ends, which lost 6 bases and 5 bases, there was a span of 13 bases. CDR3 length: 13 residues. The CDR3, as DNA: TGTGCCAGCAGGGCGGAAGAGGCGTATGGCTACACCTTC. This sequence encodes CASRAEEAYGYTF.

V and J are TRBV30 and TRBJ2-4; D uncertain. Trimming removed 1 base at V and 7 bases at J, with 8 bases between. Germline values: CDR1 GTSNPN, CDR2 SVGIG (reference sequence). The CDR3 covers 12 residues. CDR3: CAWSDPGNIQYF. In DNA, the CDR3 is TGTGCCTGGAGTGACCCCGGGAACATTCAGTACTTC.

The rearrangement links TRBV7-8 to TRBJ2-1; no clear D gene. V was trimmed by 5 bases and J by 9 bases, leaving 8 bases between them. This CDR3 contains 11 residues. CDR1 is SGHVS, CDR2 FQNEAQ, per germline. DNA of the CDR3: TGTGCCAGCAGCATCCTCGGTGAGCAGTTCTTC. Translating it yields CASSILGEQFF.

J is TRBJ2-7 and V is TRBV9, with TRBD1 as a possible D gene (5 bases). The CDR3 has 14 amino acids. Per the germline V gene, CDR1 is SGDLS and CDR2 is YYNGEE. V lost 0 bases and J lost 2, with 9 bases in between. For the CDR3, the DNA is TGTGCCAGCAGCGTAGGCAGGGCCCCCTACGAGCAGTACTTC. This translates into CASSVGRAPYEQYF.

This chain connects TRBV2 to TRBJ1-1; no firm D call. The CDR3 extends over 14 amino acids. V lost 4 bases and J lost 4, with 13 bases in between. Germline V gene sequence: CDR1 SNHLY, CDR2 FYNNEI. CDR3 coding DNA: TGTGCCAGCAGTGTAGTCGAGGGTCGCACTGAAGCTTTCTTT. Its protein product is CASSVVEGRTEAFF.

This chain joins TRBV11-2 and TRBJ2-7; TRBD2 might be the D (6 bases). The germline V gene has CDR1 SGHAT and CDR2 FQNNGV. With 4 bases removed from V and 6 bases from J, the gap between germline ends came to 19 bases. CDR3 length equals 15 residues. The DNA of the CDR3 is TGTGCCAGCAGCTCCATTGAGCTAGCGCTCACCGAGCAGTACTTC. Translation gives CASSSIELALTEQYF.

This clone was counted a few times. The J gene is TRBJ2-1, the V gene TRBV10-1; D is uncertain. The germline V gene encodes CDR1 WNHNN and CDR2 SYGVQD (reference sequence). The V gene lost 2 bases and the J gene lost 4 bases, with 6 bases spanning the gap. The length of the CDR3 is 13 residues. CDR3 bases: TGCGCCAGCAGTGAGGGGCCTTACAATGAGCAGTTCTTC. This sequence encodes CASSEGPYNEQFF.

V gene TRBV5-1 combines with J gene TRBJ2-6; D is unresolved. The germline gives CDR1 SGHRS, CDR2 YFSETQ. The ends were cut back, 6 bases at V and 0 bases at J, with 7 bases in the middle. This CDR3 spans 14 amino acids. CDR3 nucleotide sequence: TGCGCCAGCAACATCGACTCTGGGGCCAACGTCCTGACTTTC. This encodes CASNIDSGANVLTF.

The chain is built from TRBV27 and TRBJ1-5; 10 bases align to TRBD1. Germline V gene data show CDR1 as MNHEY and CDR2 as SMNVEV (reference sequence). V lost 7 bases to trimming and J lost 5 bases; unmatched junction nucleotides: 5. The CDR3 loop spans 14 amino acids. The CDR3 DNA reads as TGTGCCAGCAATCGGGACAGGGGTCATCAGCCCCAGCATTTT. It translates to CASNRDRGHQPQHF.

The chain joins TRBV7-6 to TRBJ2-7; D call uncertain. The CDR3 spans 13 residues. Germline V gives CDR1 SGHVS, CDR2 FNYEAQ. V was trimmed by 5 bases and J by 3 bases, leaving 11 bases between them. The CDR3 DNA sequence: TGTGCCAGCAGCCCAGCGACGGGCTACGAGCAGTACTTC. Amino acid sequence: CASSPATGYEQYF.

V is TRBV6-1 and J is TRBJ1-3, with a possible D match to TRBD1 (5 bases). V was clipped by 3 bases and J by 4 bases, with 10 bases between them. CDR3 length: 14 residues. The germline CDR1 and CDR2 sequences are MNHNS and SASEGT. In DNA, the CDR3 is TGTGCCAGCAGTGACACAGGATCCGGAAACACCATATATTTT. Translated, it gives CASSDTGSGNTIYF.

The rearrangement joins TRBV2 to TRBJ2-7; 9 bases align to TRBD1. CDR1 and CDR2 from the germline V gene are SNHLY and FYNNEI. The V gene end was trimmed by 8 bases and the J gene end by 6 bases; junction bases not matched to a gene: 11. The CDR3 extends over 14 amino acids. The CDR3 sequence is CASVVDRGFAEQYF. Here the CDR3 DNA reads TGTGCCAGCGTGGTCGACAGGGGGTTTGCCGAGCAGTACTTC. Filled out from reference TRBV2 and TRBJ2-7, the complete variable domain reads EPEVTQTPSHQVTQMGQEVILRCVPISNHLYFYWYRQILGQKVEFLVSFYNNEISEKSEIFDDQFSVERPDGSNFTLKIRSTKLEDSAMYFCASVVDRGFAEQYFGPGTRLTVT.

The chain recombines TRBV5-4 with TRBJ2-2; maybe TRBD2 (5 bases). CDR1 is SGHNT, CDR2 YYREEE, per germline (reference sequence). V was pared by 0 bases and J by 7 bases, with 16 bases between. This CDR3 spans 16 amino acids. This CDR3 reads CASSLGTPLVVGELFF. The CDR3 DNA sequence: TGTGCCAGCAGCTTGGGGACTCCGCTCGTGGTCGGGGAGCTGTTTTTT. The whole variable domain, filled in from reference TRBV5-4 and TRBJ2-2, reads ETGVTQSPTHLIKTRGQQVTLRCSSQSGHNTVSWYQQALGQGPQFIFQYYREEENGRGNFPPRFSGLQFPNYSSELNVNALELDDSALYLCASSLGTPLVVGELFFGEGSRLTVL.

This chain uses TRBV28 with TRBJ2-7, with TRBD2 identical over 9 bases. The CDR3 loop spans 15 amino acids. Unmatched junction bases numbered 11, after V lost 6 bases and J lost 5 bases. From germline, CDR1 is MDHEN and CDR2 SYDVKM. CDR3 loop: CASRPPGLAFDEQYF. DNA for the CDR3: TGTGCCAGCAGACCGCCGGGACTAGCTTTCGACGAGCAGTACTTC.

The chain recombines TRBV2 with TRBJ2-5, with 9 bases aligning to TRBD2. The CDR3 consists of 15 residues. In germline, CDR1 is SNHLY, CDR2 FYNNEI. V was pared by 4 bases and J by 0 bases, with 3 bases of the junction left unmatched. The CDR3 loop is CASSVRLADQETQYF. DNA for the CDR3: TGTGCCAGCAGTGTTCGACTAGCGGACCAAGAGACCCAGTACTTC. Supplemented by reference TRBV2 and TRBJ2-5, the full variable domain reads EPEVTQTPSHQVTQMGQEVILRCVPISNHLYFYWYRQILGQKVEFLVSFYNNEISEKSEIFDDQFSVERPDGSNFTLKIRSTKLEDSAMYFCASSVRLADQETQYFGPGTRLLVL.

The chain uses TRBV7-6 and TRBJ1-1; D unclear. The CDR3 covers 14 residues. With 1 base removed from V and 2 bases from J, the gap between germline ends came to 8 bases. From germline, CDR1 is SGHVS and CDR2 FNYEAQ. CDR3 in amino acids: CASSLGTLNTEAFF. CDR3 in DNA: TGTGCCAGCAGCTTAGGAACATTAAACACTGAAGCTTTCTTT.